These T cell receptor beta chains were read from a single sample in a study of shared clonotypes between healthy human individuals. The protocol was immunoSEQ multiplex PCR, while the TCRdb copy is restricted to in-frame clones and leaves out a portion. The sample carries approximately 350,000 clones, roughly 70% recorded once. The sample taken for sequencing was memory CD4+ T cells sorted from blood. The source of these receptors is a man aged 25-45 years in good health. Both conserved end residues are part of each CDR3. D genes are given only for firm matches. A row's size may be missing; if present it is once, few, many or a size class.

J gene,clone size,D gene,V gene,CDR3 protein,CDR3 DNA
TRBJ2-1,-,TRBD2,TRBV5-6,CASSLGPSGSIYNEQFF,TGTGCCAGCAGCTTGGGTCCCAGCGGGAGTATCTACAATGAGCAGTTCTTC
TRBJ2-7,once,-,TRBV15,CATSSEPGTYYEQYF,TGTGCCACCAGCAGTGAACCCGGGACCTACTACGAGCAGTACTTC
TRBJ2-1,few,TRBD2,TRBV28,CASSFGAGANEQFF,TGTGCCAGCAGTTTCGGAGCGGGAGCAAATGAGCAGTTCTTC
TRBJ2-3,few,-,TRBV2,CASSVIRGGTDTQYF,TGTGCCAGCAGTGTCATCAGGGGGGGGACAGATACGCAGTATTTT
TRBJ2-7,-,-,TRBV7-7,CASSSRAGAEQYF,TGTGCCAGCAGCTCGAGAGCAGGGGCCGAGCAGTACTTC
TRBJ2-5,-,-,TRBV2,CARNLADQETQYF,TGTGCCAGAAACCTAGCAGACCAAGAGACCCAGTACTTC
TRBJ2-5,-,-,TRBV30,CAWKAGYQETQYF,TGTGCCTGGAAAGCCGGATATCAAGAGACCCAGTACTTC
TRBJ1-1,-,-,TRBV28,CASTKTWTPEAFF,TGTGCCAGCACTAAGACCTGGACCCCTGAAGCTTTCTTT
TRBJ2-1,-,TRBD2,TRBV6-1,CASSTGTSGNNEQFF,TGTGCCAGCAGCACCGGGACTAGCGGGAACAATGAGCAGTTCTTC
TRBJ1-2,-,-,TRBV27,CASSFKGLSSNYGYTF,TGTGCCAGCAGTTTCAAGGGCCTAAGTTCTAACTATGGCTACACCTTC
TRBJ1-4,-,-,TRBV7-9,CASSLQGNEKLFF,TGTGCCAGCAGCTTACAGGGGAATGAAAAACTGTTTTTT
TRBJ2-3,few,-,TRBV9,CASSVDFWSGTDTQYF,TGTGCCAGCAGCGTAGATTTCTGGTCTGGCACAGATACGCAGTATTTT
TRBJ2-5,-,TRBD1,TRBV5-1,CASSLRTGERETQYF,TGCGCCAGCAGCCTACGTACAGGGGAGAGAGAGACCCAGTACTTC
TRBJ1-1,once,-,TRBV5-1,CASSPRGRTNTEAFF,TGCGCCAGCAGCCCCAGAGGCAGAACGAACACTGAAGCTTTCTTT
TRBJ2-5,-,-,TRBV6-1,CASSDVGGGETQYF,TGTGCCAGCAGTGACGTCGGGGGAGGAGAGACCCAGTACTTC
TRBJ2-7,-,-,TRBV13,CASSIRGASVFYEQYF,TGTGCCAGCAGCATCCGAGGGGCTAGCGTTTTTTACGAGCAGTACTTC
TRBJ1-3,-,-,TRBV7-2,CASSLLGTTGNTIYF,TGTGCCAGCAGCTTATTGGGGACAACTGGAAACACCATATATTTT
TRBJ1-5,-,-,TRBV27,CASSGVGQPQHF,TGTGCCAGCAGCGGGGTAGGACAGCCCCAGCATTTT
TRBJ2-7,-,-,TRBV20-1,CSASPRYEQYF,TGCAGTGCGAGTCCTAGGTACGAGCAGTACTTC
TRBJ2-1,-,-,TRBV7-8,CASSLGRIVASYNEQFF,TGTGCCAGCAGCTTGGGCCGGATTGTAGCGAGTTACAATGAGCAGTTCTTC
TRBJ2-7,-,-,TRBV7-2,CASSLRGSEQYF,TGTGCCAGCAGCTTAAGGGGTTCCGAGCAGTACTTC
TRBJ2-1,-,-,TRBV28,CASNAGWNEQFF,TGTGCCAGCAATGCAGGGTGGAATGAGCAGTTCTTC
TRBJ2-7,-,TRBD2,TRBV5-5,CASSPGLAGGYEQYF,TGTGCCAGCAGCCCGGGACTAGCGGGAGGGTACGAGCAGTACTTC
TRBJ1-1,-,-,TRBV18,CASSPDRFWTDTEAFF,TGTGCCAGCTCGCCAGACAGGTTTTGGACCGACACTGAAGCTTTCTTT
TRBJ1-5,-,TRBD1,TRBV28,CASSLNGFDRDNQPQHF,TGTGCCAGCAGTTTAAATGGGTTTGACAGGGACAATCAGCCCCAGCATTTT
TRBJ2-6,-,-,TRBV27,CASSLGPGSGANVLTF,TGTGCCAGCAGTTTGGGGCCAGGCTCTGGGGCCAACGTCCTGACTTTC
TRBJ2-3,-,-,TRBV5-4,CASSLGATFTDTQYF,TGTGCCAGCAGCTTAGGGGCCACTTTCACAGATACGCAGTATTTT
TRBJ2-7,-,-,TRBV7-8,CASSPTDVEEQYF,TGTGCCAGCAGCCCGACCGACGTGGAGGAGCAGTACTTC
TRBJ2-5,-,TRBD2,TRBV29-1,CSGAGPKETQYF,TGCAGCGGAGCGGGGCCCAAAGAGACCCAGTACTTC
TRBJ1-2,-,-,TRBV5-4,CASSLDSNYGYTF,TGTGCCAGCAGCCTCGACAGTAACTATGGCTACACCTTC
TRBJ2-3,-,TRBD1,TRBV5-4,CASSLRQGPLTDTQYF,TGTGCCAGCAGCCTCCGACAGGGTCCCCTCACAGATACGCAGTATTTT
TRBJ1-4,few,-,TRBV6-1,CASSVGGTNEKLFF,TGTGCCAGCAGTGTTGGAGGGACTAATGAAAAACTGTTTTTT
TRBJ2-5,-,TRBD1,TRBV11-3,CASSKAGTGGETQYF,TGTGCCAGCAGCAAAGCCGGGACAGGCGGGGAGACCCAGTACTTC
TRBJ2-1,-,TRBD2,TRBV10-3,CAISGLAANEQFF,TGTGCCATCAGTGGACTAGCGGCTAATGAGCAGTTCTTC
TRBJ2-3,-,TRBD2,TRBV7-9,CASSLSGRGYTDTQYF,TGTGCCAGCAGCCTAAGCGGGAGAGGGTACACAGATACGCAGTATTTT
TRBJ2-7,-,-,TRBV25-1,CASKGPEPYEQYF,TGTGCCAGTAAAGGGCCCGAACCCTACGAGCAGTACTTC
TRBJ1-1,few,TRBD1,TRBV11-3,CASSLGTGWNTEAFF,TGTGCCAGCAGCTTGGGGACAGGGTGGAACACTGAAGCTTTCTTT
TRBJ2-1,-,-,TRBV11-2,CASSLTPRAEQFF,TGTGCCAGCAGCTTAACCCCCAGGGCTGAGCAGTTCTTC
TRBJ2-7,-,-,TRBV7-2,CASSPDPLGSGEQYF,TGTGCCAGCAGCCCCGACCCCCTGGGGTCGGGGGAGCAGTACTTC
TRBJ2-3,-,-,TRBV11-3,CASSLQGTDTQYF,TGTGCCAGCAGCCTACAGGGAACAGATACGCAGTATTTT
TRBJ1-4,-,TRBD1,TRBV5-1,CASSLYGDRVEKLFF,TGCGCCAGCAGCTTGTATGGGGACAGGGTTGAAAAACTGTTTTTT
TRBJ2-7,-,TRBD2,TRBV10-1,CASSYLAGEEQYF,TGCGCCAGCAGCTACCTAGCGGGAGAGGAGCAGTACTTC
TRBJ2-7,-,TRBD2,TRBV5-1,CASSSWTSGKEVYEQYF,TGCGCCAGCAGCTCATGGACTAGCGGGAAGGAGGTCTACGAGCAGTACTTC
TRBJ2-1,-,TRBD1,TRBV5-1,CASSLQGTGVNEQFF,TGCGCCAGCAGCCTACAGGGAACAGGGGTCAATGAGCAGTTCTTC
TRBJ1-5,-,-,TRBV18,CASSPHVNQPQHF,TGTGCCAGCTCACCACATGTCAATCAGCCCCAGCATTTT
TRBJ1-6,-,-,TRBV2,CASRAGVSYNSPLHF,TGTGCCAGCAGGGCAGGGGTGTCCTATAATTCACCCCTCCACTTT
TRBJ2-6,-,TRBD1,TRBV9,CASSDQGQGLSGANVLTF,TGTGCCAGCAGTGACCAGGGACAGGGTCTTTCTGGGGCCAACGTCCTGACTTTC
TRBJ2-1,-,-,TRBV7-8,CASSLVAFPYNEQFF,TGTGCCAGCAGCTTAGTTGCTTTCCCCTACAATGAGCAGTTCTTC
TRBJ1-1,-,-,TRBV9,CASSPERRWNTEAFF,TGTGCCAGCAGCCCCGAAAGGCGCTGGAACACTGAAGCTTTCTTT
TRBJ2-1,few,-,TRBV11-2,CASSLGYIEQFF,TGTGCCAGCAGCTTAGGGTATATTGAGCAGTTCTTC
TRBJ2-7,-,TRBD1,TRBV5-4,CASSSTGPYEQYF,TGTGCCAGCAGCTCGACAGGGCCCTACGAGCAGTACTTC
TRBJ1-4,-,-,TRBV9,CASSVGPATNEKLFF,TGTGCCAGCAGCGTTGGTCCCGCAACTAATGAAAAACTGTTTTTT
TRBJ2-7,-,-,TRBV5-4,CASSPTGGVSYEQYF,TGTGCCAGCAGCCCGACCGGGGGCGTTTCCTACGAGCAGTACTTC